Listed below are T cell receptor beta chains from one sample, sequenced in a study of CD8 T cells in ankylosing spondylitis. TCRdb reprocessed the 5' RACE reads with MiXCR, giving one entry per CDR3 protein. The sample lists roughly 26,000 distinct CDR3 sequences, 10% to 15% occurring once. Sequences were obtained from blood. The receptors come from a male donor with ankylosing spondylitis or in good health (not recorded which). Both conserved end residues are trimmed from each CDR3. The order of the fields is J gene, V gene, clone size, CDR3 protein. For some rows the clone size is stated as once, few or many, or as a class when expanded; others skip it.

TRBJ2-2,TRBV4-2,-,ASSHSGLAGELF
TRBJ2-1,TRBV20-1,many,SAPRTGHNEQF
TRBJ2-2,TRBV30,-,AWTEGANTGELF
TRBJ2-1,TRBV21-1,-,ASSPCEGLPYNEQF
TRBJ2-3,TRBV29-1,few,SVDGRVGRGTDTQY
TRBJ2-5,TRBV7-2,few,ASSTLGTSEETQY
TRBJ1-1,TRBV5-1,-,ASGLNTEAF
TRBJ2-5,TRBV7-2,many,ASSRDWQETQY
TRBJ2-2,TRBV5-1,few,ASSLRQGNTGELF
TRBJ2-1,TRBV20-1,-,SAREYNEQF
TRBJ2-2,TRBV29-1,-,SVGRPGIGELF
TRBJ1-2,TRBV29-1,few,SVGTGGGLYGYT
TRBJ2-1,TRBV20-1,medium-sized,SAPGPESSYNEQF
TRBJ2-3,TRBV4-2,few,ASSQDWGRLTDTQY
TRBJ1-1,TRBV4-2,few,ASSQDPGVNTEAF
TRBJ2-1,TRBV20-1,few,SARDRTSGNEQF
TRBJ1-1,TRBV27,few,ASRPDRATEAF
TRBJ2-1,TRBV5-1,medium-sized,ASSRQLAERGVGYNEQF
TRBJ1-1,TRBV12-3/TRBV12-4,many,ASSLVTGAAF
TRBJ2-7,TRBV9,-,ASSGEGHEQY
TRBJ1-5,TRBV29-1,many,SVELGVQPQH
TRBJ1-2,TRBV7-9,few,ASSLQGSGYT
TRBJ2-1,TRBV3-1,-,ASSPTRTGTGQF
TRBJ2-5,TRBV29-1,-,SVEDGRKGETQY
TRBJ2-5,TRBV5-1,many,ASSLGQGGETQY
TRBJ1-1,TRBV11-3,many,ASSADRNTEAF
TRBJ2-3,TRBV7-2,-,ASSSQAEPSTDTQY
TRBJ2-1,TRBV7-3,-,ASSLWGFEQF
TRBJ2-2,TRBV12-3/TRBV12-4,-,ATQRAGGSTGELF
TRBJ2-3,TRBV5-1,many,ASSLAGEDTQY
TRBJ2-1,TRBV12-3/TRBV12-4,many,ASSSDRSYNEQF
TRBJ2-3,TRBV12-3/TRBV12-4,-,ASSLKQDTQY
TRBJ2-1,TRBV20-1,many,SAWTSGDEQF
TRBJ2-7,TRBV7-2,-,ASSLGGSRGFYEQY
TRBJ1-2,TRBV6-2/TRBV6-3,many,ASSLGTGNGYT
TRBJ2-2,TRBV28,-,ASRSGQVYTGELF
TRBJ2-2,TRBV28,-,ASSVLAGINTGELF
TRBJ1-2,TRBV20-1,-,SASWTGRNDGYT
TRBJ1-1,TRBV4-2,-,ASSQLTLNTEAF
TRBJ2-1,TRBV7-2,-,ASRRGDLNNEQF
TRBJ2-3,TRBV20-1,-,SARSIGTQGALPTDTQY
TRBJ2-1,TRBV5-1,many,ATRTGGDEQF
TRBJ2-3,TRBV12-3/TRBV12-4,once,ASSFSPGRTDTQY
TRBJ1-5,TRBV28,many,ASSSFTGRVQPQH
TRBJ2-2,TRBV3-1,many,ASEQTNTGELF
TRBJ2-1,TRBV20-1,many,SAVQGYNEQF
TRBJ2-5,TRBV5-1,-,ASSLGSGGETQY
TRBJ2-3,TRBV25-1,few,ASSKLDTQY
TRBJ2-3,TRBV7-2,-,ASSPRPDTQY
TRBJ2-7,TRBV29-1,many,SVEKQGTGLADYEQY
TRBJ2-7,TRBV28,many,ASSFSPGSEQY
TRBJ2-1,TRBV20-1,many,SAPDYNYNEQF